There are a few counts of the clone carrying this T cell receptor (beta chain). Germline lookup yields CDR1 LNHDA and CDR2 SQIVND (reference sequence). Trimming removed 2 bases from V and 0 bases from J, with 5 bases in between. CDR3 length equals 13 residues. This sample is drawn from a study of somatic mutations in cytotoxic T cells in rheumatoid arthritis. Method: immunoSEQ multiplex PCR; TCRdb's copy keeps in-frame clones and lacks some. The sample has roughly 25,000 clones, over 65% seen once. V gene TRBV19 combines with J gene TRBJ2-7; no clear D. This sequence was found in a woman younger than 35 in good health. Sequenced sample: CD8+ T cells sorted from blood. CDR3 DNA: TGTGCCAGTAGTATAAGCACCTCCTACGAGCAGTACTTC. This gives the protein CASSISTSYEQYF.